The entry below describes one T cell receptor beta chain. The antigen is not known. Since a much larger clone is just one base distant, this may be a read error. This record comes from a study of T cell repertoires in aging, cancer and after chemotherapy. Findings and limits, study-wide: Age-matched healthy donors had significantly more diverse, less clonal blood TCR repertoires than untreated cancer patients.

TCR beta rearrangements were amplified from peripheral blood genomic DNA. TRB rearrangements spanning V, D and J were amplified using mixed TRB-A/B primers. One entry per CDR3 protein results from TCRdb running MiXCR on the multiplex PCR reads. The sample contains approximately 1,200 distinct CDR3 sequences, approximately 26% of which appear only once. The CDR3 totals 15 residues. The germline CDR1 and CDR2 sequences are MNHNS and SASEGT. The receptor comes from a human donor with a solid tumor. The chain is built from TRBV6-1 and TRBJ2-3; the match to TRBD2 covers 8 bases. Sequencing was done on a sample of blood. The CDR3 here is CVSRVAGPSTDTQYF. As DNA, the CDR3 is TGTGTCAGCCGTGTAGCGGGGCCTAGCACAGATACGCAGTATTTT.